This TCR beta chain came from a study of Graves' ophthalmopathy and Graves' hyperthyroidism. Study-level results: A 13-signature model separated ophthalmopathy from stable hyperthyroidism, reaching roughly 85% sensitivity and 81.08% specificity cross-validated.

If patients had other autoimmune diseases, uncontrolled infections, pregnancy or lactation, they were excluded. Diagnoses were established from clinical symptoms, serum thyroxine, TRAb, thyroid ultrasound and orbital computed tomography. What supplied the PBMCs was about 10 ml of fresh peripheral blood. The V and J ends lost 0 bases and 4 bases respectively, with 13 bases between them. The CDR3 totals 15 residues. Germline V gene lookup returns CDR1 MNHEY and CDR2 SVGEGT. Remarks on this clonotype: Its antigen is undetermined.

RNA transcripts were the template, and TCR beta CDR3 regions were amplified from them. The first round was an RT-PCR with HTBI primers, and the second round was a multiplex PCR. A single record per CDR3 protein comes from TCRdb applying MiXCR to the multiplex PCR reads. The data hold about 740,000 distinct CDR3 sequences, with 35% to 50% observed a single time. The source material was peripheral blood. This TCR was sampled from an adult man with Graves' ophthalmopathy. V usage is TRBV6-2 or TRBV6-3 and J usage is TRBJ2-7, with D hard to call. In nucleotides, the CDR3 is TGTGCCAGCAGTTACTCGCCCCAAGGAAGGTACGAGCAGTACTTC. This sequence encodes CASSYSPQGRYEQYF.